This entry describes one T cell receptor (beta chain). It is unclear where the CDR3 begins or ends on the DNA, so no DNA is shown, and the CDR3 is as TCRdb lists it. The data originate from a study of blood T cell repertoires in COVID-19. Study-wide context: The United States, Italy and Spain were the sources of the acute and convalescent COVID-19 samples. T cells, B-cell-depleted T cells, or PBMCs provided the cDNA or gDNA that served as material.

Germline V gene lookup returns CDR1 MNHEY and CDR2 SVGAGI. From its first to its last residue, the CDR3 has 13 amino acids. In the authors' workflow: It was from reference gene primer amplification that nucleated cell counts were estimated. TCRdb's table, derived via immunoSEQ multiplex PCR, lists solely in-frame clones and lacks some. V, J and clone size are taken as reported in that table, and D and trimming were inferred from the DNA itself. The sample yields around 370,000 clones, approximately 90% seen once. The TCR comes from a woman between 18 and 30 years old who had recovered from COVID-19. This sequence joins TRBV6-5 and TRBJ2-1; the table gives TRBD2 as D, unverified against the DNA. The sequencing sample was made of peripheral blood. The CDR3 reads CASSSSRNNEQFF.